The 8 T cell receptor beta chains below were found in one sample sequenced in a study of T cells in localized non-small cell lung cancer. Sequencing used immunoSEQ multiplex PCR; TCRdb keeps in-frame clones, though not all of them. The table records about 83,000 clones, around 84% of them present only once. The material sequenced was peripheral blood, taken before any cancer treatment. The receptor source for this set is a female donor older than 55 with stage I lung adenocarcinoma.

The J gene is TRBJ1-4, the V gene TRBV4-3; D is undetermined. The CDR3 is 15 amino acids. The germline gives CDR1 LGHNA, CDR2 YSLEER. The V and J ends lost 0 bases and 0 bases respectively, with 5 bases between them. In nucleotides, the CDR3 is TGCGCCAGCAGCCAAGACACGGCAACTAATGAAAAACTGTTTTTT. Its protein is CASSQDTATNEKLFF.

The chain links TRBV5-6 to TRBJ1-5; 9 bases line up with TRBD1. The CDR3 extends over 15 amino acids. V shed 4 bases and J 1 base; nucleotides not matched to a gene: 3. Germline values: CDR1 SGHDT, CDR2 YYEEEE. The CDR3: CASSRTGVSNQPQHF. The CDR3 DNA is TGTGCCAGCAGCCGGACAGGGGTGAGCAATCAGCCCCAGCATTTT.

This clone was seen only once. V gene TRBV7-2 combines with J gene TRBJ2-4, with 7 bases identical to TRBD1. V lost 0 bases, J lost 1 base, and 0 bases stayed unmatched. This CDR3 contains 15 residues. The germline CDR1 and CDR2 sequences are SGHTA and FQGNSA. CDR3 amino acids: CASSLATGAKNIQYF. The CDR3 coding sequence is TGTGCCAGCAGCTTAGCGACAGGGGCCAAAAACATTCAGTACTTC.

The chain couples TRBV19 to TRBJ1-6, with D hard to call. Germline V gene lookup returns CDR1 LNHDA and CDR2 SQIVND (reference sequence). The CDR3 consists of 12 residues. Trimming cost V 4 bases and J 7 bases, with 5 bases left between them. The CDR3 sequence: CASSKLNSPLHF. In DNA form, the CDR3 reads TGTGCCAGTAGTAAGTTAAATTCACCCCTCCACTTT.

The CDR3 here is CSVEGGGVEETQYF. In DNA form, the CDR3 reads TGCAGCGTTGAAGGTGGCGGGGTGGAGGAGACCCAGTACTTC. The chain is built from TRBV29-1 and TRBJ2-5; D may be TRBD2 (6 bases). Looked up from germline, CDR1 is SQVTM and CDR2 is ANQGSEA. Deletions cut 1 base from V and 5 bases from J, with 14 bases between. This CDR3 is built from 14 residues. Supplemented by reference TRBV29-1 and TRBJ2-5, the full variable domain reads SAVISQKPSRDICQRGTSLTIQCQVDSQVTMMFWYRQQPGQSLTLIATANQGSEATYESGFVIDKFPISRPNLTFSTLTVSNMSPEDSSIYLCSVEGGGVEETQYFGPGTRLLVL.

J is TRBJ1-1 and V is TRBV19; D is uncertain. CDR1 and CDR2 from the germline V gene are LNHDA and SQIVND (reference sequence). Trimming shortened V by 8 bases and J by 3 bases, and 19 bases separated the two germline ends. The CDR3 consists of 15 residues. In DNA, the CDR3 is TGTGCCAGTGCTCCCGGAAGGCAACTCCACACTGAAGCTTTCTTT. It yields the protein CASAPGRQLHTEAFF. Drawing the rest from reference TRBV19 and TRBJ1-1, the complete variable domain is DGGITQSPKYLFRKEGQNVTLSCEQNLNHDAMYWYRQDPGQGLRLIYYSQIVNDFQKGDIAEGYSVSREKKESFPLTVTSAQKNPTAFYLCASAPGRQLHTEAFFGQGTRLTVV.

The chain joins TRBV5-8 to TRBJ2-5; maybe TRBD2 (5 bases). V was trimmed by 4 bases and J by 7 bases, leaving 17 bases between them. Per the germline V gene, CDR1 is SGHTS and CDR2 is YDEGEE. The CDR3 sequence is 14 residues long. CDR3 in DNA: TGTGCCAGCAGCCCTGTAGCGAGGGCCGGGACCCAGTACTTC. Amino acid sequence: CASSPVARAGTQYF.

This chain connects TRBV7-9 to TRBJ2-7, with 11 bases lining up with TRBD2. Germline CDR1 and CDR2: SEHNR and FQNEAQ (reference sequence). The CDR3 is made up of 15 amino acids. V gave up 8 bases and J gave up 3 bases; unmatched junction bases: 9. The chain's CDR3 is CASAPFSGRDYEQYF. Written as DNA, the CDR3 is TGTGCCAGCGCCCCCTTTAGCGGGAGGGACTACGAGCAGTACTTC. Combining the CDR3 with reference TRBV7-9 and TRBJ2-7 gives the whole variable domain DTGVSQNPRHKITKRGQNVTFRCDPISEHNRLYWYRQTLGQGPEFLTYFQNEAQLEKSRLLSDRFSAERPKGSFSTLEIQRTEQGDSAMYLCASAPFSGRDYEQYFGPGTRLTVT.